This entry describes one T cell receptor (beta chain). This clonotype has ten or more counts. Its antigen is unknown. Per-nucleotide qualities are absent, and no much larger clonotype sits a single base away. The TCR beta CDR3 regions were amplified from RNA transcripts. The TCR CDR3 was subjected to a first round of RT-PCR using the HTBI primer set and the Qiagen OneStep RT-PCR kit. A second multiplex PCR round built the libraries, followed by size selection and purification. The libraries were sequenced on an Illumina HiSeq2000 using paired-end 100 bp reads. The study's processing was this. Raw data were processed with SOAPnuke, discarding reads with adapters, uncalled bases, mean Phred below 15, or no exact constant-primer or identifier match. COPE v1.2.5 was used to merge high-quality paired reads, and clonotypes were defined as unique nucleotide sequences. MiTCR v1.1 was used to align the clonotypes against IMGT TRBV, TRBD and TRBJ reference segments. Only V-J combinations with frequency above 0.0001, covering approximately 99% of repertoires, were analysed. A TCS score was defined as the ratio of F50 (clonal expansion) to E x V (chaos), with BLOSUM62-based TCRdist applied between CDR3 peptides within each V-J. Welch's t-statistics and random forest reduced roughly 530 V-J features to about 12, which were used in a naive Bayes classifier (R e1071). In-frame beta chains were kept once TCRdb had trimmed the public reads at Q25 with fastp and called clones with MiXCR. Duplicate CDR3 protein sequences are folded into a single record with the most common DNA and genes. These V and J calls derive from TCRdb rather than the authors' analysis. This sample gives around 340,000 distinct CDR3 sequences in total; approximately 15% of them show up just once. The ten largest clones add up to under 30% of the sample.

The data are from a study of T cells in Graves' hyperthyroidism and ophthalmopathy (dated by TCRdb to about 2019). As for the study more broadly: Peripheral blood was collected at initial diagnosis, before any treatment. TCR V-J signatures able to tell the groups apart were searched for in a discovery cohort of approximately 95 patients, of whom under 45 had Graves' ophthalmopathy and 57 had stable Graves' hyperthyroidism. After blood sampling, hyperthyroidism patients were treated with methimazole at a starting dose of 30 mg daily, and ophthalmopathy patients were treated with high-dose intravenous methylprednisolone. An independent validation cohort of 18 to 20 hyperthyroidism patients and some 15 patients who later progressed to ophthalmopathy tested prospective prediction of ophthalmopathy. The paper describes TCR Vbeta CDR3 sequencing of roughly 130 peripheral blood samples, made up of some 40 ophthalmopathy patients, 70 to 75 hyperthyroidism patients and 17 progressor patients. The approximately 100 discovery patients were randomly split 7:3 into training and test sets. Thyroid tissue and blood T-cell repertoires from about 6 Graves' hyperthyroidism patients were also compared in the study.

Broad study findings and their caveats: Ophthalmopathy was separated from stable hyperthyroidism by a 13 V-J signature model, with approximately 86% sensitivity and approximately 84% specificity obtained in cross-validation and 80%/75% obtained in testing. Sample size was not statistically predetermined, and blinding of investigators to group allocation was not performed. Most expanded thyroid clonotypes (frequency above 0.001) were also detected in blood, suggesting blood repertoires may reflect thyroid immune responses. In validation, progression to ophthalmopathy was predicted by the model with roughly 69% sensitivity and roughly 76% specificity, a median of roughly 6.4 months before onset.

The CDR3 holds 15 amino acids from the cysteine to the phenylalanine. Of the read, only the CDR3 DNA is kept; its 45 bases are in frame from base 1. Trimming takes 3 bases from V and 2 bases from J, and the germline ends sit 11 bases apart. Graves' hyperthyroidism was defined as stable when no progression to ophthalmopathy occurred over 18 months of follow-up. The hyperthyroidism patients were between 18 and 65 years old and newly diagnosed, with a disease duration of less than 2 months. Any patient with an uncontrolled infection, another autoimmune disease, pregnancy or lactation was excluded. Clinical symptoms, serum thyroxine and TRAb, thyroid ultrasound, and orbital computed tomography formed the basis for the diagnoses. PBMCs were isolated from 10 ml of fresh peripheral blood by Ficoll-Paque density gradient centrifugation. Total RNA was extracted with Trizol reagent, and quality was checked on an Agilent 2100 Bioanalyzer.

Recombination linked TRBV12-3 or TRBV12-4 to TRBJ1-5; possibly the D gene is TRBD1, per 5 matching bases. The sequencing sample was made of blood. This receptor was obtained from a woman in her twenties or thirties with Graves' hyperthyroidism. The DNA sequence follows: TGTGCCAGCAGTTTGTCCGGGGCCCGCAATCAGCCCCAGCATTTT. This encodes CASSLSGARNQPQHF.